This TCR beta chain was observed in a study of shared clonotypes between healthy human individuals. Clones were read by immunoSEQ multiplex PCR, and TCRdb kept only the in-frame ones, dropping some. The table includes approximately 350,000 clones, around 74% detected once. Germline-derived CDR1 and CDR2 are SGHTA and FQGNSA. This CDR3 comprises 14 residues. V was pared by 2 bases and J by 2 bases, with 7 bases between. V usage is TRBV7-2 and J usage is TRBJ2-1, with no clear D. Sequenced input: memory CD4+ T cells sorted from blood. Noted subset: CD45RA-negative fraction. The TCR was taken from a man between 25 and 39 years old in good health. The CDR3 coding sequence is TGTGCCAGCAGCTTATCAGGAGCCTACAATGAGCAGTTCTTC. It yields the protein CASSLSGAYNEQFF.